A selection of T cell receptor beta chains follows, all from one sample in a study of blood T cell repertoires in COVID-19. Generated by immunoSEQ multiplex PCR, the TCRdb table keeps only in-frame clones and is missing some. The table records 250,000 or so clones, 75% to 90% of them present only once. The sample was PBMCs or T cells enriched from blood (not recorded which). These receptors were collected from a woman in her thirties or forties who had been exposed to COVID-19. The CDR3 runs from the conserved cysteine through the conserved F or W. The D gene is left open where the match is weak. Clone size is given for some rows only: seen once, a few or many times, or a class if the clone is expanded.

D gene: .; clone size: .; J gene: TRBJ1-2; CDR3 length: 19; V gene: TRBV9; CDR3 DNA: TGTGCCAGCAGCGTAGAGTATATGATCTACGATGGACAGCGGTATGGCTACACCTTC; CDR3 protein: CASSVEYMIYDGQRYGYTF
D gene: .; clone size: .; J gene: TRBJ1-1; CDR3 length: 17; V gene: TRBV13; CDR3 DNA: TGTGCCAGCAGCTTACAGGCGGCGGGACTCCCGGGCGAGAAAGCTTTCTTT; CDR3 protein: CASSLQAAGLPGEKAFF
D gene: TRBD1; clone size: .; J gene: TRBJ1-1; CDR3 length: 14; V gene: TRBV28; CDR3 DNA: TGTGCCAGTTCCAATATACAGGGGGACACTGAAGCTTTCTTT; CDR3 protein: CASSNIQGDTEAFF
D gene: .; clone size: .; J gene: TRBJ1-2; CDR3 length: 13; V gene: TRBV11-3; CDR3 DNA: TGTGCCAGCAGCTTGGACAGCTCCTATGGCTACACCTTC; CDR3 protein: CASSLDSSYGYTF
D gene: TRBD1; clone size: .; J gene: TRBJ1-5; CDR3 length: 13; V gene: TRBV29-1; CDR3 DNA: TGCAGCGTGGGGGGACAGGGGAATCAGCCCCAGCATTTT; CDR3 protein: CSVGGQGNQPQHF
D gene: .; clone size: .; J gene: TRBJ2-3; CDR3 length: 18; V gene: TRBV6-2/TRBV6-3; CDR3 DNA: TGTGCCAGCAGTTACTCGTATCACCGTGGCGGTTTAAGAGATACGCAGTATTTT; CDR3 protein: CASSYSYHRGGLRDTQYF
D gene: TRBD1; clone size: .; J gene: TRBJ2-1; CDR3 length: 14; V gene: TRBV29-1; CDR3 DNA: TGCAGCGCCCGCAGGGGGCCAGATAACACGGAGCAGTTCTTC; CDR3 protein: CSARRGPDNTEQFF
D gene: .; clone size: .; J gene: TRBJ1-1; CDR3 length: 13; V gene: TRBV6-6; CDR3 DNA: TGTGCCAGCAGTTACTCGAGAGAGGGCGGAGCTTTCTTT; CDR3 protein: CASSYSREGGAFF
D gene: TRBD1; clone size: few; J gene: TRBJ1-2; CDR3 length: 15; V gene: TRBV3-1/TRBV3-2; CDR3 DNA: TGTGCCAGCAGCCAAGATCAAACAGGGGTTGGTGGCTACACCTTC; CDR3 protein: CASSQDQTGVGGYTF
D gene: TRBD2; clone size: .; J gene: TRBJ2-5; CDR3 length: 15; V gene: TRBV30; CDR3 DNA: TGTGCCTGGAGTGTGGGGGGGGTTAGTCGAGAGACCCAGTACTTC; CDR3 protein: CAWSVGGVSRETQYF
D gene: TRBD1; clone size: .; J gene: TRBJ1-5; CDR3 length: 15; V gene: TRBV7-8; CDR3 DNA: TGTGCCAGCAGCTTTGGGACAGGGAGCGGTCAGCCCCAGCATTTT; CDR3 protein: CASSFGTGSGQPQHF
D gene: TRBD1; clone size: .; J gene: TRBJ1-1; CDR3 length: 19; V gene: TRBV3-1/TRBV3-2; CDR3 DNA: TGTGCCAGCAGCCAGGGGATTCCGGACAGGCCCGCTAAGGACACTGAAGCTTTCTTT; CDR3 protein: CASSQGIPDRPAKDTEAFF
D gene: .; clone size: .; J gene: TRBJ1-6; CDR3 length: 15; V gene: TRBV4-3; CDR3 DNA: TGCGCCAGCAGCCCCGGGGGGGAAGGAAATTCACCCCTCCACTTT; CDR3 protein: CASSPGGEGNSPLHF
D gene: .; clone size: .; J gene: TRBJ1-2; CDR3 length: 16; V gene: TRBV6-5; CDR3 DNA: TGTGCCAGCAGTTACCAGAGTGACAGGCCTCACTATGGCTACACCTTC; CDR3 protein: CASSYQSDRPHYGYTF
D gene: TRBD1; clone size: .; J gene: TRBJ1-3; CDR3 length: 13; V gene: TRBV5-4; CDR3 DNA: TGTGCCAGCAGCCCCGGGACAGAGGACACCATATATTTT; CDR3 protein: CASSPGTEDTIYF
D gene: .; clone size: .; J gene: TRBJ1-2; CDR3 length: 13; V gene: TRBV6-2/TRBV6-3; CDR3 DNA: TGTGCCAGCAGTTACAGCAGGAACTATGGCTACACCTTC; CDR3 protein: CASSYSRNYGYTF
D gene: TRBD1; clone size: .; J gene: TRBJ2-2; CDR3 length: 16; V gene: TRBV5-1; CDR3 DNA: TGCGCCAGCAGCTTGTTAGGGGGCGCGGGCACCGGGGAGCTGTTTTTT; CDR3 protein: CASSLLGGAGTGELFF
D gene: TRBD2; clone size: .; J gene: TRBJ2-3; CDR3 length: 14; V gene: TRBV30; CDR3 DNA: TGTGCCTGGAAAGGTTTAGCGGGGGGGCGGACGCAGTATTTT; CDR3 protein: CAWKGLAGGRTQYF
D gene: .; clone size: .; J gene: TRBJ1-2; CDR3 length: 13; V gene: TRBV6-4; CDR3 DNA: TGTGCCAGCAGTGAAGGGGGAGGGTTTGGCTACACCTTC; CDR3 protein: CASSEGGGFGYTF
D gene: TRBD1; clone size: .; J gene: TRBJ2-7; CDR3 length: 14; V gene: TRBV5-1; CDR3 DNA: TGCGCCAGCAGCTTGGAGGGGGCCACCTACGAGCAGTACTTC; CDR3 protein: CASSLEGATYEQYF
D gene: .; clone size: .; J gene: TRBJ1-2; CDR3 length: 12; V gene: TRBV12-3/TRBV12-4; CDR3 DNA: TGTGCCAGCAGTGAGCAGGGTATTGGCTACACCTTC; CDR3 protein: CASSEQGIGYTF
D gene: .; clone size: .; J gene: TRBJ2-6; CDR3 length: 18; V gene: TRBV21-1; CDR3 DNA: TGTGCCAGCAGCGCCCCGGGACAGGGGGATGGTGGGGCCAACGTCCTGACTTTC; CDR3 protein: CASSAPGQGDGGANVLTF
D gene: .; clone size: once; J gene: TRBJ2-3; CDR3 length: 13; V gene: TRBV3-1/TRBV3-2; CDR3 DNA: TGTGCCAGCAGCCAAGATTTTTCGGATACGCAGTATTTT; CDR3 protein: CASSQDFSDTQYF
D gene: .; clone size: .; J gene: TRBJ1-5; CDR3 length: 17; V gene: TRBV4-1; CDR3 DNA: TGCGCCAGCAGCCAAGCAAACACAGGGATTAGCAATCAGCCCCAGCATTTT; CDR3 protein: CASSQANTGISNQPQHF
D gene: .; clone size: .; J gene: TRBJ1-1; CDR3 length: 15; V gene: TRBV27; CDR3 DNA: TGTGCCAGCAGTTTATTGGGCGGGGGTCGGAGTGAAGCTTTCTTT; CDR3 protein: CASSLLGGGRSEAFF
D gene: TRBD2; clone size: .; J gene: TRBJ2-2; CDR3 length: 15; V gene: TRBV7-9; CDR3 DNA: TGTGCCAGCAGCCGGAGCGGGGCGAACACCGGGGAGCTGTTTTTT; CDR3 protein: CASSRSGANTGELFF
D gene: TRBD1; clone size: .; J gene: TRBJ1-4; CDR3 length: 14; V gene: TRBV7-9; CDR3 DNA: TGTGCCAGCAGCTCGACAGGGAGAGATGAAAAACTGTTTTTT; CDR3 protein: CASSSTGRDEKLFF
D gene: TRBD1; clone size: few; J gene: TRBJ1-2; CDR3 length: 14; V gene: TRBV7-2; CDR3 DNA: TGTGCCAGCAGCTTAGAGCAGGGGGGCTATGGCTACACCTTC; CDR3 protein: CASSLEQGGYGYTF
D gene: TRBD1; clone size: .; J gene: TRBJ1-5; CDR3 length: 15; V gene: TRBV5-1; CDR3 DNA: TGCGCCAGCAGAGCCGGGACAGGGACCAATCAGCCCCAGCATTTT; CDR3 protein: CASRAGTGTNQPQHF
D gene: TRBD2; clone size: .; J gene: TRBJ2-7; CDR3 length: 15; V gene: TRBV28; CDR3 DNA: TGTGCCAGCAGTTCCGGAGGGACTAGCTCCTACGAGCAGTACTTC; CDR3 protein: CASSSGGTSSYEQYF
D gene: .; clone size: once; J gene: TRBJ1-6; CDR3 length: 13; V gene: TRBV4-1; CDR3 DNA: TGCGCCAGCAGCCTCGCGGGGATTGTATCCCTCCACTTT; CDR3 protein: CASSLAGIVSLHF
D gene: .; clone size: .; J gene: TRBJ1-2; CDR3 length: 15; V gene: TRBV4-3; CDR3 DNA: TGCGCCAGCAGCCAAGATCCGGGACAAGCCTATGGCTACACCTTC; CDR3 protein: CASSQDPGQAYGYTF
D gene: .; clone size: .; J gene: TRBJ1-2; CDR3 length: 15; V gene: TRBV6-4; CDR3 DNA: TGTGCCAGCAGTGACTCCAACGACAGGTCATATGGCTACACCTTC; CDR3 protein: CASSDSNDRSYGYTF
D gene: TRBD1; clone size: .; J gene: TRBJ1-2; CDR3 length: 14; V gene: TRBV30; CDR3 DNA: TGTGCCTGGAGTAGAACAGGGGTGTCCTATGGCTACACCTTC; CDR3 protein: CAWSRTGVSYGYTF
D gene: TRBD1; clone size: .; J gene: TRBJ1-2; CDR3 length: 17; V gene: TRBV11-3; CDR3 DNA: TGTGCCAGCAGCGCCCGCCCACAGGGGCCTCCTAACTATGGCTACACCTTC; CDR3 protein: CASSARPQGPPNYGYTF
D gene: .; clone size: .; J gene: TRBJ1-5; CDR3 length: 11; V gene: TRBV19; CDR3 DNA: TGTGCCAGTAGCCGCGGGGGGTCCCAGCATTTT; CDR3 protein: CASSRGGSQHF